The clone carrying this T cell receptor (beta chain) is labeled medium-sized. As yet, its antigen is unknown. Sorting of live CD3+CD8+TCRalphabeta+ cells by PD-1 and/or TIGIT gave four subsets. The QIAseq Immune Repertoire TCR panel built the libraries from approximately 15 ng of total RNA. One entry per CDR3 protein, called by TCRdb with MiXCR from the reads. The repertoire holds over 250 distinct CDR3 sequences, with roughly 15% as singletons. The record originates from a study of circulating CD8 cells and anti-PD-1 response in melanoma. Study results and limitations: Subset repertoires were largely private at M1, with under 7.5% shared. Replicates were generally not done for experiments.

Looked up from germline, CDR1 is SQVTM and CDR2 is ANQGSEA. CDR3 length: 15 amino acids. V dropped 1 base and J dropped 8; count of bases not matched to a gene: 9. The sequence derives from a human donor with melanoma. Here the sequenced sample was CD8+ T cells from PBMCs, taken at baseline or after one month of anti-PD-1 therapy (not recorded which). V gene TRBV29-1 combines with J gene TRBJ2-1; TRBD2 matches 9 bases. The CDR3 spells CSVEAGAGGQHEQFF. The DNA for the CDR3 is TGCAGCGTTGAAGCGGGTGCGGGAGGGCAACATGAGCAGTTCTTC.